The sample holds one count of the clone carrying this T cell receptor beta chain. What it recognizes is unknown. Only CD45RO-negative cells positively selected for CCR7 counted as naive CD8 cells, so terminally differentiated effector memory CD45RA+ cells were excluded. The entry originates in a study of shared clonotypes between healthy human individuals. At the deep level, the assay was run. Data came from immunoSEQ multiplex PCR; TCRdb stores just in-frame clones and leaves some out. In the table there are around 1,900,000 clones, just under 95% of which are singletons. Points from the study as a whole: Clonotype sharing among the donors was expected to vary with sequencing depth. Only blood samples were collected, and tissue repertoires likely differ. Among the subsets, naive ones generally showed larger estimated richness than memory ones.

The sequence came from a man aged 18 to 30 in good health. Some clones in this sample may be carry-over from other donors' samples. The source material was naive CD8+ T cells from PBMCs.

The CDR3 DNA sequence: TGTGCCAGCAGTTTAAGAATGGTTGGGACACCCCAGACCTACGAGCAGTACTTC. Translating it yields CASSLRMVGTPQTYEQYF. This chain uses TRBV27 with TRBJ2-7, with D tentatively TRBD1 (6 bases). The CDR3 spans 18 residues. V was cut by 2 bases and J by 2 bases, with 22 bases left in between. CDR1 and CDR2 from the germline V gene are MNHEY and SMNVEV (reference sequence).